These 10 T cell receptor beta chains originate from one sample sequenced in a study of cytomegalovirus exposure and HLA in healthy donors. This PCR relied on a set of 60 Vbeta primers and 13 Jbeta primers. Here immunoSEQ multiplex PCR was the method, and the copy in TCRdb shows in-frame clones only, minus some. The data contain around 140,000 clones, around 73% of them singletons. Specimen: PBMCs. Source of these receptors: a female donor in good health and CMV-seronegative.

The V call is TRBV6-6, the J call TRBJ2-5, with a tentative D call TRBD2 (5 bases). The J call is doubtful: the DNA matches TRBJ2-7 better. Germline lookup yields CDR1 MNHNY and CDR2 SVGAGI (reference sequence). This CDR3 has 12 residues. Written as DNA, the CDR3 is TGTGCCAGCAGTTACGACTACTACGAGCAGTACTTC. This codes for CASSYDYYEQYF.

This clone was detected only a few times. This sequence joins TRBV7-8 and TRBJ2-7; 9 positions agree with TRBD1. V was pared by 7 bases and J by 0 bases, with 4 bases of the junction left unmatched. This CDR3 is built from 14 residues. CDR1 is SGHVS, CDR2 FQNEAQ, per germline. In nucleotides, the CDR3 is TGTGCCAGCAACCTACAGGGGGCCTCCTACGAGCAGTACTTC. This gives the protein CASNLQGASYEQYF.

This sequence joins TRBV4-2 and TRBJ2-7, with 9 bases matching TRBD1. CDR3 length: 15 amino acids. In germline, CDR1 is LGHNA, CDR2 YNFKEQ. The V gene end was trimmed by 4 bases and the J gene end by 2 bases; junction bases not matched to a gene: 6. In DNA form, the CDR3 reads TGTGCCAGCAGCCTCCGACAGGGGGATACCTACGAGCAGTACTTC. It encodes CASSLRQGDTYEQYF.

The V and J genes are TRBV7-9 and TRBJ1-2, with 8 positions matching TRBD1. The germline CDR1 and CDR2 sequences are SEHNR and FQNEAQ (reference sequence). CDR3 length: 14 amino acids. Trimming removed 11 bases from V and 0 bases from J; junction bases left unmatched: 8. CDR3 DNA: TGTGCCGTACCTCCGACAGGGGCTAACTATGGCTACACCTTC. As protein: CAVPPTGANYGYTF.

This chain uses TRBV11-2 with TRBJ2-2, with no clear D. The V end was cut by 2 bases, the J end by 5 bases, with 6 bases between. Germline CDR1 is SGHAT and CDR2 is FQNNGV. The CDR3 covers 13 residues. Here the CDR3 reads CASSLRRTGELFF. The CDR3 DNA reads TGTGCCAGCAGCTTACGCAGAACCGGGGAGCTGTTTTTT.

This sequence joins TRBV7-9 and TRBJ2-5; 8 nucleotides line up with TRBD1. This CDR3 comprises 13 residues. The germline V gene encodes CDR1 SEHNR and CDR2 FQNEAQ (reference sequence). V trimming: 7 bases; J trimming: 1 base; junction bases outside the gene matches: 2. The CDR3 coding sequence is TGTGCCAGCACCAGGGGGCGCCAAGAGACCCAGTACTTC. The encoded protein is CASTRGRQETQYF.

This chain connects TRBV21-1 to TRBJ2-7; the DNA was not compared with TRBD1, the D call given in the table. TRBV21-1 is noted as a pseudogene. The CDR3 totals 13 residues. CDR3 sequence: CASPRDRTYEQYF. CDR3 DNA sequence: TGTGCCAGCCCCCGGGACAGAACCTACGAGCAGTACTTC.

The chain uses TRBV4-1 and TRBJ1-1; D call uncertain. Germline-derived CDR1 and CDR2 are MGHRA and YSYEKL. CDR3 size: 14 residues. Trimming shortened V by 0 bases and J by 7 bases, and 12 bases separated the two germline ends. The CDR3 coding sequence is TGCGCCAGCAGCCAAGAAACCGCGGGGATTGAAGCTTTCTTT. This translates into CASSQETAGIEAFF.

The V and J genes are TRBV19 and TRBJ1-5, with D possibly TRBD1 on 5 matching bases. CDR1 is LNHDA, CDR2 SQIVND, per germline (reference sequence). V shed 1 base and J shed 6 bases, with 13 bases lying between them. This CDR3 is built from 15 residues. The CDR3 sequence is CASSIGGSGTQPQHF. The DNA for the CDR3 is TGTGCCAGTAGTATAGGAGGGAGCGGGACTCAGCCCCAGCATTTT.

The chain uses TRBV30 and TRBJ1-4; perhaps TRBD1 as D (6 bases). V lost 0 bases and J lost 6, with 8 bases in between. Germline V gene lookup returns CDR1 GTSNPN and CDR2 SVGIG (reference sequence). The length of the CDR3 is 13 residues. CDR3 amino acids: CAWSVHRDEKLFF. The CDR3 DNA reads TGTGCCTGGAGTGTACACAGGGATGAAAAACTGTTTTTT.